These 21 T cell receptor beta chains came from one sample sequenced in a study of cytotoxic CD8 clonotypes in ibrutinib-treated CLL listed by TCRdb under 2021. The time point label for this specimen denotes: 12 to 13 months on ibrutinib. Library generation was performed with the immunoSEQ multiplex PCR assay. As stored in TCRdb, this immuneACCESS dataset retains in-frame rearrangements with V and J assigned. A fraction of the clones does not appear; measured against another copy, unresolved V genes explain less than half of the discrepancy, and the remainder lacks a known reason. The sample table holds some 130,000 clones, of which under 95% were seen once. The ten largest clones add up to 11% of the sample. This specimen was PBMCs, taken after 12 months of ibrutinib treatment. The source of these receptors is a human donor with chronic lymphocytic leukemia.

The chain couples TRBV18 to TRBJ1-5; perhaps TRBD1 as D (5 bases). This CDR3 region has 14 residues. CDR1 is KGHSH, CDR2 LQKENI, per germline. V dropped 2 bases and J dropped 4 bases, with 9 bases sitting between them. This CDR3 is CASSPTEGNQPQHF. CDR3 nucleotides: TGTGCCAGCTCACCAACCGAGGGGAATCAGCCCCAGCATTTT.

The J gene is TRBJ2-3, the V gene TRBV7-9; no clear D gene. Trimming left V 7 bases short and J 4 bases short, with 9 bases between. Germline V lookup: CDR1 SEHNR, CDR2 FQNEAQ (reference sequence). CDR3 size: 12 residues. CDR3 amino acids: CASTSEADTQYF. In DNA, the CDR3 is TGTGCCAGCACCTCAGAGGCAGATACGCAGTATTTT.

This chain joins TRBV9 and TRBJ2-1; 12 bases align to TRBD1. The CDR3 covers 16 residues. Germline CDR1 SGDLS, CDR2 YYNGEE. With 3 bases clipped from V and 7 bases from J, the junction kept 8 bases outside the gene matches. The CDR3 sequence is CASSGLRDRGRNEQFF. As DNA, the CDR3 is TGTGCCAGCAGCGGACTCCGGGACAGGGGGCGAAATGAGCAGTTCTTC.

This chain connects TRBV14 to TRBJ2-7; D is unclear. Looked up from germline, CDR1 is SGHDN and CDR2 is FVKESK. This CDR3 contains 13 residues. The V gene lost 2 bases and the J gene lost 7 bases, with 12 bases spanning the gap. The CDR3 DNA reads as TGTGCCAGCAGCCAATACGGGCTACGAGAGCAGTACTTC. This translates into CASSQYGLREQYF.

The chain recombines TRBV28 with TRBJ2-7, with D perhaps TRBD1 (5 bases). Germline V gene data show CDR1 as MDHEN and CDR2 as SYDVKM. The CDR3 extends over 14 amino acids. Trimming took 8 bases from V and 4 from J, leaving 18 bases between them. This CDR3 reads CASGLDTVSYEQYF. The DNA for the CDR3 is TGTGCCAGCGGATTGGACACGGTTAGTTACGAGCAGTACTTC.

This clone was counted once. The rearrangement uses TRBV6-1 and TRBJ2-2; no reliable D call. Germline CDR1 and CDR2: MNHNS and SASEGT. Trimming shortened V by 8 bases and J by 0 bases, and 10 bases separated the two germline ends. The CDR3 loop spans 14 amino acids. CDR3 coding DNA: TGTGCCAGCGGGTGGCAGACGAACACCGGGGAGCTGTTTTTT. Translation gives CASGWQTNTGELFF.

The gene calls are TRBV28 and TRBJ2-7; a weak D match, TRBD2 (5 bases). Germline V gene lookup returns CDR1 MDHEN and CDR2 SYDVKM. This CDR3 is 16 amino acids long. V was cut by 6 bases and J by 4 bases, with 22 bases left in between. This CDR3 is CASSLAGIFPNYEQYF. CDR3 coding DNA: TGTGCCAGCAGCCTGGCGGGCATTTTCCCCAATTACGAGCAGTACTTC.

V is TRBV27 and J is TRBJ2-2; D tentatively reads TRBD1 or TRBD2 (5 bases each). Trimming left V 3 bases short and J 7 bases short, with 15 bases between. Germline CDR1 is MNHEY and CDR2 is SMNVEV (reference sequence). This CDR3 contains 15 residues. CDR3 sequence reads: CASSFREYGLGELFF. The DNA of the CDR3 is TGTGCCAGCAGTTTCAGGGAGTATGGTCTCGGGGAGCTGTTTTTT.

The chain combines TRBV30 with TRBJ2-7; 9 nucleotides match TRBD2. The germline CDR1 and CDR2 sequences are GTSNPN and SVGIG (reference sequence). The CDR3 is 16 residues long. J gave up 1 base and V 3 bases, and 10 bases lay outside the gene matches. The CDR3, as DNA: TGTGCCTGGAGGGCGGGAGGGCCCCCGAAATCCTACGAGCAGTACTTC. Its protein product is CAWRAGGPPKSYEQYF.

The rearrangement links TRBV19 to TRBJ1-2, with a possible D match to TRBD1 (6 bases). CDR3 length: 14 residues. With 4 bases removed from V and 1 base from J, the gap between germline ends came to 10 bases. Germline V CDR1 and CDR2: LNHDA, SQIVND (reference sequence). The CDR3 DNA follows: TGTGCCAGTAGTACGGGGGCTAATAACTATGGCTACACCTTC. It is translated as CASSTGANNYGYTF. Looking up the rest from reference TRBV19 and TRBJ1-2 gives the full variable domain: DGGITQSPKYLFRKEGQNVTLSCEQNLNHDAMYWYRQDPGQGLRLIYYSQIVNDFQKGDIAEGYSVSREKKESFPLTVTSAQKNPTAFYLCASSTGANNYGYTFGSGTRLTVV.

The V call is TRBV29-1, the J call TRBJ2-1; TRBD2 matches at 11 bases. Per the germline V gene, CDR1 is SQVTM and CDR2 is ANQGSEA. This CDR3 region has 16 residues. V dropped 2 bases and J dropped 0; count of bases not matched to a gene: 3. The CDR3 protein is CSVEPTSGSSYNEQFF. For the CDR3, the DNA is TGCAGCGTTGAACCCACTAGCGGGAGCTCCTACAATGAGCAGTTCTTC.

This chain connects TRBV20-1 to TRBJ2-1; unclear D gene. This CDR3 contains 11 residues. Per germline, CDR1 DFQATT and CDR2 SNEGSKA (reference sequence). Trimming pared 3 bases from V and 8 bases from J, leaving 8 bases between. The CDR3 nucleotides read TGCAGTGCTAGTCCCGAAGATGAGCAGTTCTTC. It yields the protein CSASPEDEQFF.

V gene TRBV19 combines with J gene TRBJ1-2; 7 bases align to TRBD1. The V segment lost 4 bases and the J segment 4 bases; nucleotides outside the gene matches: 6. The CDR3 has 14 amino acids. Germline CDR1 LNHDA, CDR2 SQIVND (reference sequence). CDR3 in DNA: TGTGCCAGTAGTACAAAACAGGGGACCTATGGCTACACCTTC. Its protein product is CASSTKQGTYGYTF. The variable domain in full, with the rest retrieved from reference TRBV19 and TRBJ1-2, is DGGITQSPKYLFRKEGQNVTLSCEQNLNHDAMYWYRQDPGQGLRLIYYSQIVNDFQKGDIAEGYSVSREKKESFPLTVTSAQKNPTAFYLCASSTKQGTYGYTFGSGTRLTVV.

V usage is TRBV5-1 and J usage is TRBJ2-2; D perhaps matches TRBD2 (5 bases). Germline V CDR1 and CDR2: SGHRS, YFSETQ. CDR3 length equals 16 residues. The V end lost 4 bases, the J end lost 6 bases, and 19 bases lay between the germline ends. The CDR3 reads CASSPPLLDGAGELFF. The CDR3 nucleotides are TGCGCCAGCAGCCCCCCATTACTAGATGGGGCCGGGGAGCTGTTTTTT. Looking up the rest from reference TRBV5-1 and TRBJ2-2 gives the full variable domain: KAGVTQTPRYLIKTRGQQVTLSCSPISGHRSVSWYQQTPGQGLQFLFEYFSETQRNKGNFPGRFSGRQFSNSRSEMNVSTLELGDSALYLCASSPPLLDGAGELFFGEGSRLTVL.

The rearrangement uses TRBV6-6 and TRBJ2-7, with D maybe TRBD1 (6 bases). V was clipped by 5 bases and J by 0 bases, with 11 bases between them. The CDR3 sequence is 14 residues long. Per the germline V gene, CDR1 is MNHNY and CDR2 is SVGAGI (reference sequence). The CDR3 DNA reads TGTGCCAGCAGTCCGGGACATAGCTCCTACGAGCAGTACTTC. Amino acid sequence: CASSPGHSSYEQYF.

The chain employs TRBV2 and TRBJ2-7, with 7 bases matching TRBD2. Trimming took 8 bases from V and 3 from J; bases not matched to a gene: 10. This CDR3 spans 14 amino acids. Germline V CDR1 and CDR2: SNHLY, FYNNEI. The DNA of the CDR3 is TGTGCCAGCGCTGGGGGGGGAGCGTACTACGAGCAGTACTTC. Translating gives CASAGGGAYYEQYF.

The chain has TRBV2 and TRBJ2-7; 9 bases match TRBD1. The V segment lost 6 bases and the J segment 6 bases; nucleotides outside the gene matches: 9. Per the germline V gene, CDR1 is SNHLY and CDR2 is FYNNEI. This CDR3 region has 14 residues. CDR3 sequence: CASSPGTGRAEQYF. The CDR3 DNA reads TGTGCCAGCAGCCCCGGGACAGGGAGAGCCGAGCAGTACTTC. Supplemented by reference TRBV2 and TRBJ2-7, the full variable domain reads EPEVTQTPSHQVTQMGQEVILRCVPISNHLYFYWYRQILGQKVEFLVSFYNNEISEKSEIFDDQFSVERPDGSNFTLKIRSTKLEDSAMYFCASSPGTGRAEQYFGPGTRLTVT.

This clone is a singleton in its sample. The V call is TRBV6-4, the J call TRBJ2-2, with 8 positions matching TRBD1. The CDR3 sequence is 14 residues long. Trimming removed 8 bases from V and 3 bases from J; junction bases left unmatched: 5. Germline lookup yields CDR1 MRHNA and CDR2 SNTAGT. The CDR3 sequence: CASGRGLDTGELFF. Here the CDR3 DNA reads TGTGCCAGCGGCAGGGGGCTTGACACCGGGGAGCTGTTTTTT.

This clone has a single count. The identical CDR3 is also encoded by other nucleotide sequences in the sample. The chain recombines TRBV18 with TRBJ2-7; tentative D call: TRBD1 (5 bases). Trimming left V 3 bases short and J 2 bases short, with 11 bases between. Germline V lookup: CDR1 KGHSH, CDR2 LQKENI. CDR3 length: 14 amino acids. The CDR3 spells CASSPRQGTYEQYF. Written as DNA, the CDR3 is TGTGCCAGCTCACCGCGTCAGGGAACCTACGAGCAGTACTTC.

The chain joins TRBV28 to TRBJ1-4, with 7 bases fitting TRBD1. The V and J ends lost 2 bases and 8 bases, in that order; junction bases with no gene match: 2. This CDR3 spans 13 amino acids. Germline lookup yields CDR1 MDHEN and CDR2 SYDVKM. CDR3 region: CASSLGTAEKLFF. CDR3 nucleotides: TGTGCCAGCAGTTTAGGGACAGCAGAAAAACTGTTTTTT.

The V call is TRBV2, the J call TRBJ2-5; possible D gene TRBD2, 6 bases. The CDR3 length is 15 residues. CDR1 and CDR2 from the germline V gene are SNHLY and FYNNEI. V lost 2 bases and J 2 bases, leaving 12 bases between the germline ends. CDR3 coding DNA: TGTGCCAGCAGTGAAACTTCTAGCGAGCAAGAGACCCAGTACTTC. This gives the protein CASSETSSEQETQYF. The whole variable domain, remainder taken from reference TRBV2 and TRBJ2-5, is EPEVTQTPSHQVTQMGQEVILRCVPISNHLYFYWYRQILGQKVEFLVSFYNNEISEKSEIFDDQFSVERPDGSNFTLKIRSTKLEDSAMYFCASSETSSEQETQYFGPGTRLLVL.